What follows are 31 T cell receptor beta chains derived from one specimen sequenced in a study of technical replicates of blood from a handful of donors. The assay was immunoSEQ multiplex PCR, and TCRdb's table has in-frame clones only and misses some. The sample includes roughly 90,000 clones, around 96% of them seen just once. The sequenced sample consisted of T cells isolated from PBMCs. Receptors were obtained from a human donor in good health.

The rearrangement uses TRBV4-1 and TRBJ1-2, with TRBD1 matching over 8 bases. V shed 2 bases and J 4 bases; nucleotides not matched to a gene: 9. The CDR3 runs 16 residues. The V gene's germline CDR1 is MGHRA and CDR2 YSYEKL. The CDR3 bases are TGCGCCAGCAGCCAACCACCCCAGACAGGGGTCTATGGCTACACCTTC. Its protein product is CASSQPPQTGVYGYTF.

The V call is TRBV7-9, the J call TRBJ2-6; no clear D. CDR3 size: 16 residues. V dropped 1 base and J dropped 0 bases, with 7 bases sitting between them. CDR1 and CDR2 (germline): SEHNR, FQNEAQ (reference sequence). The CDR3 protein is CASSLVSGSGANVLTF. CDR3 coding DNA: TGTGCCAGCAGCTTAGTTTCGGGCTCTGGGGCCAACGTCCTGACTTTC.

The chain links TRBV5-1 to TRBJ1-1, with 7 positions matching TRBD1. Germline loops: CDR1 SGHRS, CDR2 YFSETQ. After removal of 6 bases from V and 2 bases from J, the junction contained 19 bases not matched to a gene. There are 18 residues in the CDR3. Here the CDR3 DNA reads TGCGCCAGCACGTGGGAAAACAGGGACAGAAACTTTAACACTGAAGCTTTCTTT. Encoded protein: CASTWENRDRNFNTEAFF.

This chain joins TRBV5-1 and TRBJ1-2, with 7 bases lining up with TRBD1. There are 13 residues in the CDR3. Germline CDR1 SGHRS, CDR2 YFSETQ. J lost 8 bases, V lost 3 bases, and 7 bases had no gene match. The DNA of the CDR3 is TGCGCCAGCAGCTGGCGCCAGGGGGACGGCTACACCTTC. It specifies CASSWRQGDGYTF.

The rearrangement joins TRBV15 to TRBJ2-5; 9 nucleotides match TRBD2. CDR3 length: 18 residues. Germline trimming cut 0 bases from V and 5 bases from J; bases unmatched to any gene: 13. CDR1 is LNHNV, CDR2 YYDKDF, per germline (reference sequence). The CDR3 DNA reads as TGTGCCACCAGCAGAGATCTCCGGGGCGGGGGGGAGGCTGAGACCCAGTACTTC. It encodes CATSRDLRGGGEAETQYF.

The rearrangement links TRBV6-5 to TRBJ2-7, with D possibly matching TRBD1 (5 bases). The length of the CDR3 is 15 residues. Per germline, CDR1 MNHEY and CDR2 SVGAGI. Trimming shortened V by 2 bases and J by 3 bases, and 14 bases separated the two germline ends. CDR3: CASSYATRGGYEQYF. The CDR3, as DNA: TGTGCCAGCAGTTACGCCACAAGGGGCGGCTACGAGCAGTACTTC.

This clone occurred once. This chain joins TRBV28 and TRBJ2-1; perhaps TRBD2 as D (5 bases). CDR3 size: 15 residues. Trimming took 5 bases from V and 9 from J, leaving 20 bases between them. Germline values: CDR1 MDHEN, CDR2 SYDVKM. CDR3 DNA: TGTGCCAGCAGTACGCCCGGGATCGGGAATGGTGAGCAGTTCTTC. Amino acid sequence: CASSTPGIGNGEQFF. Using reference TRBV28 and TRBJ2-1 for the parts outside the CDR3, the full variable domain is DVKVTQSSRYLVKRTGEKVFLECVQDMDHENMFWYRQDPGLGLRLIYFSYDVKMKEKGDIPEGYSVSREKKERFSLILESASTNQTSMYLCASSTPGIGNGEQFFGPGTRLTVL.

The chain has TRBV6-5 and TRBJ2-1; D call uncertain. The CDR3 consists of 12 residues. Per germline, CDR1 MNHEY and CDR2 SVGAGI. Trimming shortened V by 4 bases and J by 10 bases, and 11 bases separated the two germline ends. CDR3 amino acids: CASSSPTREQFF. The CDR3 nucleotides read TGTGCCAGCAGTTCACCAACTCGCGAGCAGTTCTTC.

V is TRBV18 and J is TRBJ1-1; a weak D match, TRBD1 (5 bases). Germline V CDR1 and CDR2: KGHSH, LQKENI. The CDR3 length is 15 residues. Trimming took off 7 bases at V and 1 base at J, with 16 bases between the two ends. The CDR3, as DNA: TGTGCCAGCTGGCAGGGTAACCCCTCGAACACTGAAGCTTTCTTT. The encoded protein is CASWQGNPSNTEAFF. The full variable domain, rest sourced from reference TRBV18 and TRBJ1-1, is NAGVMQNPRHLVRRRGQEARLRCSPMKGHSHVYWYRQLPEEGLKFMVYLQKENIIDESGMPKERFSAEFPKEGPSILRIQQVVRGDSAAYFCASWQGNPSNTEAFFGQGTRLTVV.

CDR3 sequence: CGTGPAGAINTEAFF. DNA of the CDR3: TGTGGAACAGGACCGGCAGGGGCAATAAACACTGAAGCTTTCTTT. The chain links TRBV6-5 to TRBJ1-1, with D perhaps TRBD1 (6 bases). CDR1 and CDR2 from the germline V gene are MNHEY and SVGAGI. The CDR3 is 15 residues long.

V usage is TRBV5-4 and J usage is TRBJ1-3, with D unclear. V lost 3 bases to trimming and J lost 0 bases, with 10 bases between them. Per the germline V gene, CDR1 is SGHNT and CDR2 is YYREEE (reference sequence). This CDR3 has 15 residues. The CDR3 DNA reads as TGTGCCAGCAGCTACGAGACGGGCTCTGGAAACACCATATATTTT. Protein: CASSYETGSGNTIYF.

This clone showed up just once. The CDR3 bases are TGCGCCAGCGCGGCCGGGACAGGAGTCCGCGAGCAGTACTTC. Translation: CASAAGTGVREQYF. The rearrangement joins TRBV5-1 to TRBJ2-7; 8 positions agree with TRBD1. Germline CDR1 is SGHRS and CDR2 is YFSETQ. The CDR3 runs 14 residues. The V gene end was trimmed by 7 bases and the J gene end by 6 bases; junction bases not matched to a gene: 12.

The chain is built from TRBV19 and TRBJ1-1; the D is unclear. This CDR3 contains 15 residues. The germline V gene encodes CDR1 LNHDA and CDR2 SQIVND (reference sequence). V was shortened by 3 bases and J by 1 base, with 12 bases between the two germline ends. The DNA of the CDR3 is TGTGCCAGTAGTATTATCGCCAGCGCGAACACTGAAGCTTTCTTT. This gives the protein CASSIIASANTEAFF.

The chain couples TRBV9 to TRBJ2-3; D remains unclear. CDR1 and CDR2 from the germline V gene are SGDLS and YYNGEE. V was trimmed by 4 bases and J by 2 bases, leaving 8 bases between them. The CDR3 consists of 13 residues. The CDR3 spells CASSPRVTDTQYF. CDR3 nucleotide sequence: TGTGCCAGCAGCCCCCGGGTCACAGATACGCAGTATTTT. Full variable domain (missing parts from reference TRBV9 and TRBJ2-3): DSGVTQTPKHLITATGQRVTLRCSPRSGDLSVYWYQQSLDQGLQFLIQYYNGEERAKGNILERFSAQQFPDLHSELNLSSLELGDSALYFCASSPRVTDTQYFGPGTRLTVL.

This rearrangement joins TRBV18 to TRBJ1-5; 8 bases match TRBD1. CDR3 size: 15 residues. Germline V gene lookup returns CDR1 KGHSH and CDR2 LQKENI. Trimming took 3 bases from V and 5 from J; bases not matched to a gene: 6. The CDR3 spells CASSPPGQGDQPQHF. The CDR3 coding sequence is TGTGCCAGCTCACCCCCAGGACAGGGCGATCAGCCCCAGCATTTT.

The table lists this clone with a count of one. J is TRBJ1-1 and V is TRBV19; unclear D gene. Germline lookup yields CDR1 LNHDA and CDR2 SQIVND (reference sequence). V lost 3 bases and J lost 8, with 16 bases in between. There are 14 residues in the CDR3. The DNA of the CDR3 is TGTGCCAGTAGTATTCCCTCGCTGGCGGCCGAAGCTTTCTTT. Translation gives CASSIPSLAAEAFF. The whole variable domain, remainder taken from reference TRBV19 and TRBJ1-1, is DGGITQSPKYLFRKEGQNVTLSCEQNLNHDAMYWYRQDPGQGLRLIYYSQIVNDFQKGDIAEGYSVSREKKESFPLTVTSAQKNPTAFYLCASSIPSLAAEAFFGQGTRLTVV.

With regard to this clone: One end of the junction fails to match germline, which may point to a read error. J is TRBJ2-2 and V is TRBV7-7, with a tentative D call TRBD1 (5 bases). Germline V gives CDR1 SSHAT, CDR2 FNYEAQ (reference sequence). The CDR3 totals 15 residues. The CDR3 DNA sequence: TGTGCTAGCAGCCGACAGTCGGCGAACACCGGGGAGCTGTTTTTT. Encoded protein: CASSRQSANTGELFF.

The rearrangement uses TRBV7-9 and TRBJ2-1; 9 nucleotides match TRBD1. Germline V gives CDR1 SEHNR, CDR2 FQNEAQ (reference sequence). The CDR3 runs to 15 residues. Trimming cost V 4 bases and J 7 bases; bases outside gene matches: 8. The chain's CDR3 is CASSSGQGNGNEQFF. In DNA, the CDR3 is TGTGCCAGCAGCTCGGGACAGGGAAACGGGAATGAGCAGTTCTTC.

The chain has TRBV28 and TRBJ1-2, with 9 bases fitting TRBD1. Germline V gene data show CDR1 as MDHEN and CDR2 as SYDVKM. With 6 bases clipped from V and 6 bases from J, the junction kept 8 bases outside the gene matches. CDR3 length: 14 residues. CDR3 loop: CASSMTGGLDGYTF. As DNA, the CDR3 is TGTGCCAGCAGCATGACAGGGGGGCTAGATGGCTACACCTTC.

The chain recombines TRBV29-1 with TRBJ1-1, with 7 bases aligning to TRBD1. This CDR3 region has 14 residues. In germline, CDR1 is SQVTM, CDR2 ANQGSEA. After removal of 7 bases from V and 0 bases from J, the junction contained 8 bases not matched to a gene. CDR3 sequence: CSAILQGMNTEAFF. The CDR3 DNA sequence: TGCAGCGCGATCTTACAGGGGATGAACACTGAAGCTTTCTTT.

V usage is TRBV30 and J usage is TRBJ2-1; 7 nucleotides match TRBD1. The CDR3 has 21 residues. Germline CDR1 and CDR2: GTSNPN and SVGIG (reference sequence). The J segment lost 0 bases and the V segment lost 2 bases, leaving 22 bases of the junction unmatched. The CDR3: CAWSRLQGRQQGSSSYNEQFF. The CDR3 DNA reads TGTGCCTGGAGTAGGCTCCAGGGACGCCAACAGGGGAGCAGCTCCTACAATGAGCAGTTCTTC.

The chain carries TRBV18 and TRBJ2-3; the D is unclear. The germline V gene encodes CDR1 KGHSH and CDR2 LQKENI. CDR3 size: 12 residues. The V and J ends lost 6 bases and 1 base respectively, with 5 bases between them. The CDR3 loop reads CASSQGTDTQYF. Written as DNA, the CDR3 is TGTGCCAGCTCCCAGGGCACAGATACGCAGTATTTT.

The CDR3 bases are TGTGCCAGCAGCGTTAGCGGGGGCTCCTCCTACGAGCAGTACTTC. Translated, it gives CASSVSGGSSYEQYF. The rearrangement links TRBV9 to TRBJ2-7, with TRBD2 matching 9 bases. CDR3 size: 15 residues. CDR1 is SGDLS and CDR2 is YYNGEE in the germline V gene. V was clipped by 2 bases and J by 0 bases; unmatched bases: 3. Combining the CDR3 with reference TRBV9 and TRBJ2-7 gives the whole variable domain DSGVTQTPKHLITATGQRVTLRCSPRSGDLSVYWYQQSLDQGLQFLIQYYNGEERAKGNILERFSAQQFPDLHSELNLSSLELGDSALYFCASSVSGGSSYEQYFGPGTRLTVT.

The gene calls are TRBV5-1 and TRBJ2-5, with D possibly matching TRBD2 (6 bases). Germline V gene data show CDR1 as SGHRS and CDR2 as YFSETQ. Deletions cut 4 bases from V and 3 bases from J, with 13 bases between. The CDR3 has 14 amino acids. CDR3 nucleotides: TGCGCCAGCAGCGGGGCCCAGCGGGAAGAGACCCAGTACTTC. It specifies CASSGAQREETQYF.

The V gene is TRBV6-4, the J gene TRBJ2-3; the D gene is possibly TRBD1 (6 bases). V lost 6 bases and J lost 2, with 15 bases in between. CDR1 is MRHNA and CDR2 is SNTAGT in the germline V gene. There are 15 residues in the CDR3. CDR3 region: CASSPGTKNTDTQYF. For the CDR3, the DNA is TGTGCCAGCAGCCCCGGGACAAAAAACACAGATACGCAGTATTTT.

The chain has TRBV25-1 and TRBJ2-1, with 12 bases lining up with TRBD2. With V trimmed by 8 bases and J by 4 bases, 6 bases remained unmatched. Germline CDR1 is MGHDK and CDR2 is SYGVNS. The CDR3 is 15 residues long. The CDR3 here is CASSRTSGNYNEQFF. The CDR3 bases are TGTGCCAGCTCCCGGACTAGCGGGAATTACAATGAGCAGTTCTTC.

The CDR3 is CASSLGGSSYNEQFF. The CDR3 DNA follows: TGTGCCAGCAGCTTGGGCGGGAGCTCCTACAATGAGCAGTTCTTC. The chain combines TRBV5-4 with TRBJ2-1; TRBD2 matches 7 bases. V lost 0 bases and J lost 0; bases outside the gene matches: 0. The CDR3 has 15 residues. Germline V gives CDR1 SGHNT, CDR2 YYREEE (reference sequence). Variable domain in full (rest from reference TRBV5-4 and TRBJ2-1): ETGVTQSPTHLIKTRGQQVTLRCSSQSGHNTVSWYQQALGQGPQFIFQYYREEENGRGNFPPRFSGLQFPNYSSELNVNALELDDSALYLCASSLGGSSYNEQFFGPGTRLTVL.

The chain employs TRBV30 and TRBJ2-7, with 10 bases that match TRBD1. The length of the CDR3 is 13 residues. Germline V CDR1 and CDR2: GTSNPN, SVGIG (reference sequence). J was trimmed by 6 bases and V by 6 bases; bases with no gene match: 8. The CDR3 loop is CACYRDRGSEQYF. The DNA of the CDR3 is TGTGCCTGCTACCGGGACAGGGGCTCCGAGCAGTACTTC.

The J gene is TRBJ2-2, the V gene TRBV6-1; no clear D gene. The germline gives CDR1 MNHNS, CDR2 SASEGT. The CDR3 runs to 12 residues. Trimming removed 4 bases at V and 2 bases at J, with 2 bases between. In DNA form, the CDR3 reads TGTGCCAGCAGTGTAAACACCGGGGAGCTGTTTTTT. Protein product: CASSVNTGELFF.

The chain recombines TRBV11-3 with TRBJ2-2; D gene ambiguous. This CDR3 has 13 amino acids. Germline V gene lookup returns CDR1 SGHNT and CDR2 YENEEA. The V end was cut by 5 bases, the J end by 4 bases, with 8 bases between. CDR3 in amino acids: CASSRSGTGELFF. The CDR3 region has the DNA TGTGCCAGCAGCCGGTCAGGCACCGGGGAGCTGTTTTTT.

J is TRBJ2-4 and V is TRBV28; TRBD2 is a possible D gene (7 bases). With 5 bases removed from V and 4 bases from J, the gap between germline ends came to 21 bases. The CDR3 has 17 amino acids. Germline CDR1 is MDHEN and CDR2 is SYDVKM. The CDR3 spells CASSLGGLAVVKNIQYF. CDR3 coding DNA: TGTGCCAGCAGTCTGGGGGGGCTAGCGGTCGTGAAAAACATTCAGTACTTC. The complete variable domain, with remaining parts taken from reference TRBV28 and TRBJ2-4, reads DVKVTQSSRYLVKRTGEKVFLECVQDMDHENMFWYRQDPGLGLRLIYFSYDVKMKEKGDIPEGYSVSREKKERFSLILESASTNQTSMYLCASSLGGLAVVKNIQYFGAGTRLSVL.